This is a list of T cell receptor beta chains from one sample in a study of OX40 agonist ivuxolimab in advanced cancers. Profiling relied on immunoSEQ multiplex PCR, and the TCRdb table lists in-frame clones only, not all of them. Here the sample spans just over 60,000 clones, 87% being singletons. The sequencing used CD4+ or CD8+ T cells sorted from blood, collected in a trial of the OX40 agonist ivuxolimab. All receptors derive from an adult with an advanced solid tumor such as melanoma, head and neck, liver or kidney cancer. The CDR3 runs from the conserved cysteine through the conserved F or W. Each record gives: D gene, clone size, CDR3 length, V gene, J gene, CDR3 protein, CDR3 DNA. A D gene is named only where the DNA matches it firmly. Clone size is stated in some rows and not others, as once, few, many or a class when expanded.

.	.	13	TRBV2	TRBJ1-5	CASNGGPNQPQHF	TGTGCCAGCAATGGCGGGCCTAATCAGCCCCAGCATTTT
.	once	15	TRBV6-1	TRBJ2-2	CASRLRGANTGELFF	TGTGCCTCCAGACTCAGGGGAGCCAACACCGGGGAGCTGTTTTTT
.	.	16	TRBV5-1	TRBJ2-7	CASSLNSPLPAYEQYF	TGCGCCAGCAGTCTAAACTCCCCCTTGCCTGCCTACGAGCAGTACTTC
.	.	15	TRBV7-2	TRBJ1-6	CASSLQGSYNSPLHF	TGTGCCAGCAGCTTACAGGGCTCCTATAATTCACCCCTCCACTTT
.	.	16	TRBV11-2	TRBJ1-4	CASSTLGARTNEKLFF	TGTGCCAGCAGCACATTAGGCGCCAGGACCAATGAAAAACTGTTTTTT
.	.	12	TRBV18	TRBJ2-3	CASSRSTDTQYF	TGTGCCAGCTCACGCAGCACAGATACGCAGTATTTT
.	few	16	TRBV7-9	TRBJ2-3	CASSHPRGPMRDTQYF	TGTGCCAGCAGCCATCCTCGGGGCCCGATGCGGGATACGCAGTATTTT
.	.	14	TRBV15	TRBJ2-7	CATSRDEGRYEQYF	TGTGCCACCAGCAGAGATGAAGGGAGGTACGAGCAGTACTTC
.	.	11	TRBV30	TRBJ1-5	CAHHSNQPQHF	TGTGCCCATCATAGCAATCAGCCCCAGCATTTT
.	.	15	TRBV11-1	TRBJ2-7	CASSDSTGVLYEQYF	TGTGCCAGCAGCGACAGTACAGGAGTTTTGTACGAGCAGTACTTC
TRBD1	.	16	TRBV18	TRBJ2-7	CASSPSMDRGIHEQYF	TGTGCCAGCTCACCGAGCATGGACAGGGGAATCCACGAGCAGTACTTC
.	.	16	TRBV4-1	TRBJ2-1	CASSQAETLGSNEQFF	TGCGCCAGCAGCCAAGCCGAGACTCTCGGGAGCAATGAGCAGTTCTTC
.	.	14	TRBV7-2	TRBJ1-4	CASSPNPTQGELFF	TGTGCCAGCAGCCCCAATCCGACGCAGGGAGAACTGTTTTTT
.	.	12	TRBV6-5	TRBJ2-2	CASRPFTGELFF	TGTGCCAGCAGACCCTTTACCGGGGAGCTGTTTTTT
.	.	14	TRBV7-9	TRBJ2-1	CASSLRAGIDEQFF	TGTGCCAGCAGCTTAAGGGCAGGGATCGATGAGCAGTTCTTC
TRBD2	.	14	TRBV18	TRBJ2-1	CASSPQWGLAAEFF	TGTGCCAGCTCACCACAATGGGGACTAGCGGCCGAGTTCTTC
TRBD1	.	13	TRBV10-3	TRBJ1-5	CAISPDRDQPQHF	TGTGCCATCAGCCCGGACAGGGATCAGCCCCAGCATTTT
.	few	14	TRBV9	TRBJ2-7	CASSISRAEGEQYF	TGTGCCAGCAGCATATCCCGGGCAGAGGGCGAGCAGTACTTC
.	.	12	TRBV2	TRBJ2-2	CASSIDTGELFF	TGTGCCAGCAGTATAGACACCGGGGAGCTGTTTTTT
.	.	13	TRBV10-3	TRBJ2-7	CAISETGSHEQYF	TGTGCCATCAGTGAGACAGGGAGCCACGAGCAGTACTTC
.	.	13	TRBV28	TRBJ2-1	CASSLSGYNEQFF	TGTGCCAGCAGTTTATCAGGGTACAATGAGCAGTTCTTC
.	.	14	TRBV6-5	TRBJ2-3	CASSYLGGPDTQYF	TGTGCCAGCAGTTACTTGGGGGGCCCAGATACGCAGTATTTT
TRBD1	few	15	TRBV7-2	TRBJ2-7	CASSLGTGAFYEQYF	TGTGCCAGCAGCTTAGGGACAGGGGCGTTTTACGAGCAGTACTTC
TRBD1	.	16	TRBV11-2	TRBJ1-6	CASRFTRGRGNSPLHF	TGTGCCAGCAGATTTACCAGGGGGCGCGGTAATTCACCCCTCCACTTT
.	.	14	TRBV19	TRBJ1-3	CASSVIFSGNTIYF	TGTGCCAGTTCGGTAATTTTCTCTGGAAACACCATATATTTT
.	once	15	TRBV11-3	TRBJ2-1	CASSGTTEAYNEQFF	TGTGCCAGCAGCGGGACCACAGAGGCCTACAATGAGCAGTTCTTC
.	.	12	TRBV7-2	TRBJ2-1	CASSPKVGEQFF	TGTGCCAGCAGCCCAAAAGTGGGTGAGCAGTTCTTC
TRBD2	few	13	TRBV29-1	TRBJ2-5	CSVCGTREETQYF	TGCAGCGTTTGCGGGACTAGAGAAGAGACCCAGTACTTC
TRBD1	.	18	TRBV6-1	TRBJ1-4	CASSADRGRIKTNEKLFF	TGTGCCAGCAGTGCGGACAGGGGGCGTATCAAAACTAATGAAAAACTGTTTTTT
.	.	13	TRBV6-1	TRBJ1-1	CASSATVNTEAFF	TGTGCCAGCAGTGCGACAGTGAACACTGAAGCTTTCTTT
TRBD2	.	16	TRBV5-1	TRBJ2-1	CASSLEREGLDNEQFF	TGCGCCAGCAGCTTGGAGCGGGAGGGCCTCGACAATGAGCAGTTCTTC
TRBD1	.	16	TRBV7-9	TRBJ1-1	CASSQNRGQGNTEAFF	TGTGCCAGCAGCCAGAACAGGGGGCAGGGGAACACTGAAGCTTTCTTT
.	.	13	TRBV2	TRBJ1-6	CASKTGVISPLHF	TGTGCCAGTAAGACGGGGGTAATATCACCCCTCCACTTT
.	.	12	TRBV7-2	TRBJ1-3	CASTPSPQTIYF	TGTGCCAGCACCCCGAGCCCCCAGACCATATATTTT
.	.	14	TRBV5-5	TRBJ1-4	CASSFTGLSEKLFF	TGTGCCAGCAGCTTTACGGGACTCTCAGAAAAACTGTTTTTT
.	.	14	TRBV15	TRBJ2-7	CATSRGGDAYEQYF	TGTGCCACCAGCAGAGGAGGGGATGCCTACGAGCAGTACTTC
.	.	15	TRBV6-6	TRBJ2-7	CASSTQLPLTYEQYF	TGTGCCAGCAGCACACAGCTCCCCCTGACCTACGAGCAGTACTTC